This is a list of T cell receptor beta chains from one sample in a study of radiation and T cells in renal cell carcinoma. Measured with immunoSEQ multiplex PCR; TCRdb has only the in-frame clones, and not every one. This sample has 140,000 or so clones, with 88% found just once. Sequences were derived from blood, sampled from a patient whose treatment included radiotherapy and nephrectomy. Every receptor here comes from a woman between 45 and 60 years old with renal cell carcinoma. The conserved cysteine and the conserved F or W are not part of the CDR3 here.

J: TRBJ1-6
V: TRBV9
CDR3: ASSATQGSSSYNSPLH

J: TRBJ1-2
V: TRBV4-3
CDR3: ASSHIGGSDYGYT

J: TRBJ1-5
V: TRBV7-8
CDR3: ASSPTGASSNQPQH

J: TRBJ1-1
V: TRBV29-1
CDR3: SVGGLGQMNTEAF

J: TRBJ2-3
V: TRBV4-1
CDR3: ASSQEPGETDTQY

J: TRBJ2-3
V: TRBV29-1
CDR3: SVLWAATDTQY

J: TRBJ2-1
V: TRBV9
CDR3: ASSATLALGSNEQF

J: TRBJ1-1
V: TRBV7-3
CDR3: ASSFGGNTEAF

J: TRBJ2-7
V: TRBV10-3
CDR3: AISRGSGPSYAYEQY

J: -
V: TRBV2
CDR3: ASRAGSEQY

J: TRBJ2-3
V: TRBV7-2
CDR3: ASSLEVQRDTQY

J: TRBJ1-2
V: TRBV14
CDR3: ASSQEWGDGYT

J: TRBJ1-1
V: TRBV18
CDR3: ASSPRVTGANMNTEAF

J: TRBJ1-6
V: TRBV19
CDR3: ASSIGWNSPLH

J: TRBJ2-7
V: TRBV5-8
CDR3: ASSPWIGQGFEQY

J: TRBJ1-1
V: TRBV5-4
CDR3: ASSNNDGVRTEAF

J: TRBJ2-7
V: TRBV10-3
CDR3: AISAIISGSYEQY

J: TRBJ2-3
V: TRBV5-4
CDR3: ASSFGAGSTDTQY

J: TRBJ2-5
V: TRBV9
CDR3: ASSVSSRRGETQY

J: TRBJ2-1
V: TRBV30
CDR3: AWSVGLSYEQF

J: TRBJ2-1
V: TRBV7-2
CDR3: ASSYHAGGSPNEQF

J: TRBJ1-6
V: TRBV6-1
CDR3: ATTGGVVNSPLH

J: TRBJ1-1
V: TRBV9
CDR3: ASSTRLTGESAEAF

J: TRBJ2-5
V: TRBV7-8
CDR3: ASSVTGVQETQY

J: TRBJ1-1
V: TRBV7-8
CDR3: ASLGGRTNTEAF

J: TRBJ1-5
V: TRBV6-1
CDR3: ASLDRLSNQPQH

J: TRBJ2-2
V: TRBV5-1
CDR3: ASSPRQRDYTVITGELF

J: TRBJ2-3
V: TRBV14
CDR3: ASSLQMHTQY

J: TRBJ2-3
V: TRBV7-2
CDR3: ASSQRAPDTQY

J: TRBJ1-1
V: TRBV15
CDR3: ATSRDFGTNTEAF

J: TRBJ1-2
V: TRBV7-9
CDR3: ASSLSQGPVYGYT

J: TRBJ2-1
V: TRBV19
CDR3: ASSLPGTVYNEQF

J: TRBJ2-6
V: TRBV11-3
CDR3: ASSPSAGANVLT

J: TRBJ2-7
V: TRBV4-2
CDR3: ASKRQGLHEQY

J: TRBJ1-2
V: TRBV5-4
CDR3: ASSSDSNYGYT

J: TRBJ2-7
V: TRBV6-1
CDR3: ASSEQGSSYEQY

J: TRBJ2-7
V: TRBV18
CDR3: ASSPAATGTYEQY

J: TRBJ1-6
V: TRBV5-5
CDR3: ASSRFGGTLNSPLH

J: TRBJ2-2
V: TRBV19
CDR3: ASSQRGSGTRFTGELF

J: TRBJ2-7
V: TRBV23-1
CDR3: ASSQSRRDTTYEQY

J: TRBJ1-3
V: TRBV6-5
CDR3: ASSYVRGSSGNTIY

J: TRBJ1-5
V: TRBV7-9
CDR3: ASSLDGQPQH

J: TRBJ1-2
V: TRBV7-9
CDR3: ASSLGQGEGGYT

J: TRBJ1-1
V: TRBV2
CDR3: ASRRGPGTEAF

J: TRBJ1-6
V: TRBV4-1
CDR3: ASSRPNDRVSPLH

J: TRBJ2-7
V: TRBV6-5
CDR3: ASSYRARGGYEQY

J: TRBJ2-7
V: TRBV27
CDR3: ASQVGPGGWYEQY

J: TRBJ2-7
V: TRBV6-5
CDR3: ASSFPGGLPEQY

J: TRBJ1-1
V: TRBV19
CDR3: ASTEMGRGSRTEAF

J: -
V: TRBV1
CDR3: TSRGGPGTGPTCSYEQY

J: TRBJ2-1
V: TRBV6-5
CDR3: ASSSLSGGGNEQF

J: TRBJ2-2
V: TRBV5-1
CDR3: ASSLWGRNTGELF

J: TRBJ2-2
V: TRBV7-3
CDR3: ASSLKVGSWNTGELF

J: TRBJ2-5
V: TRBV19
CDR3: ASSLRWGQETQY

J: TRBJ1-6
V: TRBV18
CDR3: ASSSGQYNSPLH